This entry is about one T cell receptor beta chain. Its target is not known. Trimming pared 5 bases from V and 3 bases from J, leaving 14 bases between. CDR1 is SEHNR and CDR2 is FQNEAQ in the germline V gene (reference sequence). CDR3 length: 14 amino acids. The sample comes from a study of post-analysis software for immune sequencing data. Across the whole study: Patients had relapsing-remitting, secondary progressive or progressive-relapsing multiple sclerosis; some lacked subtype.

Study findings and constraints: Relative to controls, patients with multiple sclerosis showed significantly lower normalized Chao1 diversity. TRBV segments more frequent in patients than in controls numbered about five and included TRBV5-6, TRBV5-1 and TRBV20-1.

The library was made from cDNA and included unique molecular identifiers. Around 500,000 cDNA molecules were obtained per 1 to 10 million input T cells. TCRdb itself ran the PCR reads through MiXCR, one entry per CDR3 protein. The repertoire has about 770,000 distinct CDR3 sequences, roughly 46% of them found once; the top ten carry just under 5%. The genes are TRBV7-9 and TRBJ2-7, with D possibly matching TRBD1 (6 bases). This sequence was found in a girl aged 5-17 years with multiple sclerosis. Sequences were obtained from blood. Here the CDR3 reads CASSPPGQFYEQYF. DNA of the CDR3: TGTGCCAGCAGCCCACCTGGACAGTTCTACGAGCAGTACTTC.